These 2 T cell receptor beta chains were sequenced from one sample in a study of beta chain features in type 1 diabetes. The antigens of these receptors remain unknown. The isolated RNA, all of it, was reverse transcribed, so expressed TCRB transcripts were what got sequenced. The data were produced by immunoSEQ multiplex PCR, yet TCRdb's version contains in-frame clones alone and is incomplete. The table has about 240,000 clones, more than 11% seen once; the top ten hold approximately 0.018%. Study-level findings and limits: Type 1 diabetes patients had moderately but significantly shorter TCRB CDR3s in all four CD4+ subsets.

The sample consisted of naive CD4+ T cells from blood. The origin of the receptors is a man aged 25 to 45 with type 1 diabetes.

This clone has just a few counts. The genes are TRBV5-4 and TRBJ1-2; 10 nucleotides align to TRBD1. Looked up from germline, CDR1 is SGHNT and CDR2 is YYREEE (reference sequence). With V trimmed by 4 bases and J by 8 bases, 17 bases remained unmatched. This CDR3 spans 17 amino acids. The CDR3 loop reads CASSAGGTGDPFGGYTF. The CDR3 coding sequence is TGTGCCAGCAGCGCAGGGGGGACAGGGGACCCTTTTGGCGGCTACACCTTC.

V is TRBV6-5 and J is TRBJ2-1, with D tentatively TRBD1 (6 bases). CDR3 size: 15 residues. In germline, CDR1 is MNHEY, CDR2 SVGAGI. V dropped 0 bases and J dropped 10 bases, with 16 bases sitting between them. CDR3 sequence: CASSYSARGGREQFF. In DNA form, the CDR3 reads TGTGCCAGCAGTTACTCGGCCAGGGGTGGGCGAGAGCAGTTCTTC.